This section outlines one T cell receptor beta chain sequence together with its context. The data stem from a study of human T cells and chemical hapten exposure. Original handling: A typical sample had roughly 96,000 TCRs, with about 23,224 to 750,000 overall. MiXCR was run by TCRdb on the RACE reads, yielding one entry per CDR3 protein. The V and J calls, along with clone size, are taken from TCRdb and not from the paper's own processing. The table includes roughly 200,000 distinct CDR3 sequences, about a fifth detected once. The CDR3 length is 15 residues. The ends lost 1 base at V and 8 bases at J; junction bases unmatched: 2. The germline gives CDR1 SGHVS, CDR2 FNYEAQ. Stated time point: patch test 1, 2 weeks after DPC sensitization. Treatment defined: therapeutic diphenylcyclopropenone sensitization with weekly scalp DPC.

The source is a woman aged 50 to 60 with alopecia areata. Some clones in this sample may be carry-over from other donors' samples. The chain uses TRBV7-6 and TRBJ2-1; 13 bases line up with TRBD2. The source material was whole blood, sampled in connection with sensitization to the hapten diphenylcyclopropenone (DPC). CDR3 nucleotide sequence: TGTGCCAGCAGCTTAGGGACTAGCGGGAGCGATGAGCAGTTCTTC. Translating gives CASSLGTSGSDEQFF.